The next 14 T cell receptor beta chains were all read from a single sample in a study of T cell responses to AZD1222 COVID-19 vaccine. This table comes from immunoSEQ multiplex PCR, and its TCRdb copy is limited to in-frame clones, with some not included. The sample holds roughly 190,000 clones, approximately 91% seen once. The source material was peripheral blood, sampled on day 0 of AZD1222 vaccination. These receptors came from an adult in good health.

The V and J genes are TRBV5-1 and TRBJ1-2; D is possibly TRBD1 (6 bases). The germline gives CDR1 SGHRS, CDR2 YFSETQ. The CDR3 loop spans 13 amino acids. Trimming pared 0 bases from V and 8 bases from J, leaving 11 bases between. The CDR3 is CASSLAAGEGYTF. The CDR3 DNA reads TGCGCCAGCAGCTTGGCCGCAGGGGAGGGCTACACCTTC.

The CDR3 DNA sequence: TGCGCCAGCAGCTTTAGCGGGAGTGGGTCCTACAATGAGCAGTTCTTC. This translates into CASSFSGSGSYNEQFF. The gene calls are TRBV5-1 and TRBJ2-1, with 9 bases aligning to TRBD2. CDR1 and CDR2 from the germline V gene are SGHRS and YFSETQ. The junction had 4 bases not matched to a gene; V was cut back by 2 bases and J by 1 base. The CDR3 sequence is 16 residues long. Together with reference TRBV5-1 and TRBJ2-1, the CDR3 gives the full variable domain: KAGVTQTPRYLIKTRGQQVTLSCSPISGHRSVSWYQQTPGQGLQFLFEYFSETQRNKGNFPGRFSGRQFSNSRSEMNVSTLELGDSALYLCASSFSGSGSYNEQFFGPGTRLTVL.

V is TRBV6-4 and J is TRBJ2-1; 12 positions agree with TRBD2. CDR3 length: 16 amino acids. Germline V lookup: CDR1 MRHNA, CDR2 SNTAGT. Losses at the gene ends were 6 bases for V and 3 bases for J; bases not matched to a gene: 6. DNA of the CDR3: TGTGCCAGCAGCAAAGAGGGACTAGCGGGCTACAATGAGCAGTTCTTC. It yields the protein CASSKEGLAGYNEQFF.

The chain is built from TRBV15 and TRBJ2-1; TRBD2 might be the D (6 bases). V lost 0 bases and J 0 bases, leaving 9 bases between the germline ends. The CDR3 is 16 amino acids. Germline-derived CDR1 and CDR2 are LNHNV and YYDKDF (reference sequence). CDR3 bases: TGTGCCACCAGCAGAGAACTAGCTCGCTCCTACAATGAGCAGTTCTTC. It codes for CATSRELARSYNEQFF. Full variable domain (remainder filled in from reference TRBV15 and TRBJ2-1): DAMVIQNPRYQVTQFGKPVTLSCSQTLNHNVMYWYQQKSSQAPKLLFHYYDKDFNNEADTPDNFQSRRPNTSFCFLDIRSPGLGDTAMYLCATSRELARSYNEQFFGPGTRLTVL.

The V gene is TRBV3-1 (or the pseudogene TRBV3-2), the J gene TRBJ1-3; D not certain. The CDR3 sequence is 10 residues long. Trimming removed 1 base from V and 16 bases from J, with 8 bases in between. Germline CDR1 LGHDT, CDR2 YNNKEL (reference sequence). The CDR3 sequence is CASSQVPCYF. CDR3 nucleotide sequence: TGTGCCAGCAGCCAAGTTCCGTGTTATTTT.

This chain connects TRBV6-1 to TRBJ2-7; D might be TRBD2 (6 bases). CDR3 size: 14 residues. CDR1 and CDR2 (germline): MNHNS, SASEGT. Trimming stripped 2 bases from V and 3 bases from J, with 11 bases between. CDR3 protein: CASSELPGSYEQYF. CDR3 sequence (DNA): TGTGCCAGCAGTGAACTGCCCGGGAGCTACGAGCAGTACTTC.

J is TRBJ2-1 and V is TRBV6-2 or TRBV6-3, with unresolved D. The germline CDR1 and CDR2 sequences are MNHEY and SVGEGT. The CDR3 sequence is 15 residues long. V was cut by 0 bases and J by 6 bases, with 12 bases left in between. This chain's CDR3 is CASSYSFPWGNEQFF. For the CDR3, the DNA is TGTGCCAGCAGTTACTCGTTCCCCTGGGGCAATGAGCAGTTCTTC.

The chain couples TRBV5-1 to TRBJ2-5; 8 bases map to TRBD1. Germline V lookup: CDR1 SGHRS, CDR2 YFSETQ. The CDR3 spans 15 residues. Trimming at V came to 1 base and at J to 5 bases, leaving 7 bases not matched to a gene. The CDR3 DNA follows: TGCGCCAGCAGCTTGTATGGACAGGGTGGGGAGACCCAGTACTTC. Its protein is CASSLYGQGGETQYF.

This clone was found a few times. J is TRBJ2-5 and V is TRBV5-6; weak D call: TRBD2 (7 bases). With 3 bases removed from V and 1 base from J, the gap between germline ends came to 10 bases. This CDR3 comprises 14 residues. Germline V gene sequence: CDR1 SGHDT, CDR2 YYEEEE. The CDR3 DNA reads TGTGCCAGCAGCTATGGGGGGGCCCAAGAGACCCAGTACTTC. It encodes CASSYGGAQETQYF.

The rearrangement joins TRBV27 to TRBJ1-5, with unresolved D. The CDR3 loop spans 17 amino acids. V was trimmed by 3 bases and J by 1 base, leaving 16 bases between them. The germline V gene has CDR1 MNHEY and CDR2 SMNVEV (reference sequence). The CDR3 nucleotides are TGTGCCAGCAGTTTTAGTGGTAGACGGGAAAGCAATCAGCCCCAGCATTTT. It yields the protein CASSFSGRRESNQPQHF.

The chain links TRBV19 to TRBJ2-3; D possibly uses TRBD1 or TRBD2 (6 bases each). Per germline, CDR1 LNHDA and CDR2 SQIVND (reference sequence). This CDR3 contains 15 residues. V was cut by 1 base and J by 5 bases, with 13 bases left in between. CDR3 DNA sequence: TGTGCCAGTAGTATAGGATCCGGGGGCGGAGATACGCAGTATTTT. Translation: CASSIGSGGGDTQYF.

This clone was seen once. The chain combines TRBV5-1 with TRBJ2-5; no reliable D call. V lost 6 bases, J lost 0 bases, and 18 bases lay in between. Germline CDR1 SGHRS, CDR2 YFSETQ. This CDR3 spans 16 amino acids. CDR3 sequence (DNA): TGCGCCAGCACCCCCGTACTCAATGAGAACCAAGAGACCCAGTACTTC. This encodes CASTPVLNENQETQYF.

V gene TRBV7-9 combines with J gene TRBJ1-2; D call uncertain. The germline V gene has CDR1 SEHNR and CDR2 FQNEAQ (reference sequence). Trimming took off 0 bases at V and 4 bases at J, with 9 bases between the two ends. The CDR3 has 14 amino acids. The CDR3 region is CASSLAFSLYGYTF. CDR3 nucleotide sequence: TGTGCCAGCAGCTTAGCGTTCAGCCTCTATGGCTACACCTTC. The variable domain in full, with the rest retrieved from reference TRBV7-9 and TRBJ1-2, is DTGVSQNPRHKITKRGQNVTFRCDPISEHNRLYWYRQTLGQGPEFLTYFQNEAQLEKSRLLSDRFSAERPKGSFSTLEIQRTEQGDSAMYLCASSLAFSLYGYTFGSGTRLTVV.

The rearrangement links TRBV5-8 to TRBJ2-7; D is perhaps TRBD2 (6 bases). V was cut by 1 base and J by 6 bases, with 17 bases left in between. This CDR3 is 15 amino acids long. CDR1 is SGHTS, CDR2 YDEGEE, per germline. The CDR3 DNA follows: TGTGCCAGCAGCTTGTATTCCGGAAAGACTAGCGAGCAGTACTTC. This encodes CASSLYSGKTSEQYF.